Listed here are 2 T cell receptor beta chains from one sample, sequenced in a study of beta chain features in type 1 diabetes. Every isolated RNA sample was fully reverse transcribed, so sequencing captured expressed TCRB transcripts. Assay: immunoSEQ multiplex PCR; the TCRdb copy retains only in-frame clones and omits some. Seen here are some 15,000 clones, 40% to 45% observed once, and the top ten hold approximately 0.53%. The specimen sequenced was stem cell memory CD4+ T cells from blood. These receptors were collected from a woman between 40 and 50 years old in good health.

The rearrangement links TRBV9 to TRBJ2-1; 7 positions match TRBD1. The CDR3 length is 14 residues. Germline V gene lookup returns CDR1 SGDLS and CDR2 YYNGEE. The V segment lost 4 bases and the J segment 5 bases; nucleotides outside the gene matches: 6. Here the CDR3 DNA reads TGTGCCAGCAGCACATGGACAGGCGACAATGAGCAGTTCTTC. Its protein is CASSTWTGDNEQFF.

This chain connects TRBV18 to TRBJ1-1, with 8 bases matching TRBD1. V shed 5 bases and J 5 bases; nucleotides not matched to a gene: 10. CDR3 length: 15 amino acids. Germline V gene data show CDR1 as KGHSH and CDR2 as LQKENI. The DNA for the CDR3 is TGTGCCAGCTCAGTTAAGACAGGGGAGGGTACTGAAGCTTTCTTT. Translating it yields CASSVKTGEGTEAFF.